Listed below are T cell receptor beta chains from one sample, sequenced in a study of T cells in Graves' hyperthyroidism and ophthalmopathy. Via MiXCR, TCRdb re-called the multiplex PCR reads, giving one row per CDR3 protein. The table has hundreds of thousands of distinct CDR3 sequences, approximately 16% seen once; the top ten hold around 30%. What was sequenced was blood. These TCRs come from a woman between 18 and 30 years old with Graves' ophthalmopathy. CDR3s include the opening cysteine and the closing phenylalanine or tryptophan. A D gene is named only where the DNA matches it firmly. Expanded clones get a size class; other rows say once, few or many, or leave the size out.

TRBJ2-5 many TRBV28 TRBD1 TGTGCCAGCAGTTTCCTGGGACAGCCAGAAATGCAAGAGACCCAGTACTTC CASSFLGQPEMQETQYF
TRBJ1-2 many TRBV30 - TGTACCGGCAGGATTTTGGGGAACTATGGCTACACCTTC CTGRILGNYGYTF
TRBJ2-2 many TRBV2 TRBD2 TGTGCCAGCAGTTATACTAGCGGGACATACACCGGGGAGCTGTTTTTT CASSYTSGTYTGELFF
TRBJ1-1 many TRBV11-2 - TGTGCCAGCAGTCAATATGGGGGGGTACTCTCTGAAGCTTTCTTT CASSQYGGVLSEAFF
TRBJ1-1 few TRBV19 - TGTGCCAGTAGTTCCCACAGGAGTCCTAGGGGGGCTGATTTCTTT CASSSHRSPRGADFF
TRBJ1-4 - TRBV18 - TGTGCCAGCTCACCAGTTAGCGGAGCCTCGGGTGAAAAACTGTTTTTT CASSPVSGASGEKLFF
TRBJ2-2 many TRBV7-3 - TGTGCCAGCAGCCCTGACCCACAGAACACCGGGGAGCTGTTTTTT CASSPDPQNTGELFF
TRBJ2-5 many TRBV19 TRBD2 TGTGCCAGTAGTACGACTAGCGGGGAGCAAGAGACCCAGTACTTC CASSTTSGEQETQYF
TRBJ2-2 many TRBV6-2/TRBV6-3 - TGTGCCAGCACTCCTGGGGGGGCAGGAACCGGGGAGCTGTTTTTT CASTPGGAGTGELFF
TRBJ1-6 - TRBV5-5 - TGTGCCAGCAGCTCCCGACAGATTCTGGTTGATTCACCCCTCCACTTT CASSSRQILVDSPLHF
TRBJ2-1 many TRBV3-1 - TGTGCCAGCGTCAACGGGGAGAACCCCTCCAATGAGCAGTTCTTC CASVNGENPSNEQFF
TRBJ2-2 many TRBV10-3 TRBD2 TGTGCCACGGCCCCGGGGGGCACCGGGGAGCTGTTTTTT CATAPGGTGELFF
TRBJ1-4 many TRBV18 - TGTGCCAGCTCACGAGAAGAGGGGGAGGCAACTAATGAAAAACTGTTTTTT CASSREEGEATNEKLFF
TRBJ2-3 many TRBV28 - TGTGCCAGCAGTCAGAGCACAGATACGCAGTATTTT CASSQSTDTQYF
TRBJ1-5 many TRBV28 - TGTGCCAGCACCCCGTGGGGGGGGGGGGTGAATCAGCCCCAGCATTTT CASTPWGGGVNQPQHF
TRBJ2-3 few TRBV9 - TGTGCCAGCAGCGTAGATGGAGGATCAGTGGGCACAGATACGCAGTATTTT CASSVDGGSVGTDTQYF
TRBJ2-1 many TRBV7-6 TRBD2 TGTGCCAGCAGCCCTGGAACGAGCGGGAGAATTATGAATGAGCAGTTCTTC CASSPGTSGRIMNEQFF
TRBJ2-1 few TRBV11-3 - TGTGCCAGCAGCTCCCTAGCGATCTCCTACAATGAGCAGTTCTTC CASSSLAISYNEQFF